Below are 17 T cell receptor beta chains sequenced from a single sample in a study of cytomegalovirus exposure and HLA in healthy donors. With 60 Vbeta and 13 Jbeta primers, the PCR was carried out. Some clones are missing from TCRdb's copy, which holds only in-frame ones; the method was immunoSEQ multiplex PCR. The sample has approximately 44,000 clones, approximately 77% seen once. Sequencing was performed on PBMCs. The origin of the receptors is a man aged 25-40 years in good health and CMV-seronegative.

This clone was seen more than once but under ten times. The chain couples TRBV2 to TRBJ2-7, with D possibly being TRBD2 (6 bases). Germline V gene sequence: CDR1 SNHLY, CDR2 FYNNEI. Trimming pared 6 bases from V and 3 bases from J, leaving 6 bases between. This CDR3 region has 11 residues. CDR3 nucleotides: TGTGCCAGCAGGGGACTCTACGAGCAGTACTTC. This gives the protein CASRGLYEQYF.

The chain has TRBV30 and TRBJ1-1, with D perhaps matching TRBD1 (5 bases). Trimming stripped 0 bases from V and 2 bases from J, with 10 bases between. There are 14 residues in the CDR3. Germline V gene lookup returns CDR1 GTSNPN and CDR2 SVGIG (reference sequence). The CDR3 loop reads CAWSVVRGNTEAFF. DNA for the CDR3: TGTGCCTGGAGTGTAGTAAGGGGCAACACTGAAGCTTTCTTT.

Only one count was recorded for this clone. The chain employs TRBV27 and TRBJ2-3; 8 bases line up with TRBD1. This CDR3 is built from 15 residues. Germline CDR1 MNHEY, CDR2 SMNVEV (reference sequence). The V and J ends lost 4 bases and 4 bases, in that order; junction bases with no gene match: 7. CDR3 sequence (DNA): TGTGCCAGCAGTTCGTGGACAGGGACTTCAGATACGCAGTATTTT. Translated: CASSSWTGTSDTQYF.

This chain uses TRBV5-4 with TRBJ2-3, with a possible D match to TRBD1 (7 bases). Trimming removed 3 bases at V and 5 bases at J, with 16 bases between. This CDR3 is built from 15 residues. CDR1 is SGHNT, CDR2 YYREEE, per germline (reference sequence). The CDR3 protein is CASSSSGGPLDTQYF. CDR3 coding DNA: TGTGCCAGCAGCTCGTCAGGGGGGCCGCTAGATACGCAGTATTTT.

This sequence joins TRBV5-4 and TRBJ2-1; D perhaps matches TRBD2 (5 bases). V lost 0 bases and J lost 6, with 19 bases in between. The CDR3 totals 17 residues. Germline CDR1 and CDR2: SGHNT and YYREEE (reference sequence). CDR3: CASSLGDGVGLGNEQFF. CDR3 in DNA: TGTGCCAGCAGCTTGGGCGACGGGGTTGGCTTGGGCAATGAGCAGTTCTTC.

The gene calls are TRBV10-2 and TRBJ2-7, with a weak D call TRBD1 (5 bases). In germline, CDR1 is WSHSY, CDR2 SAAADI. Trimming shortened V by 2 bases and J by 9 bases, and 11 bases separated the two germline ends. The CDR3 loop spans 12 amino acids. The CDR3 region is CASSEPQGRQYF. CDR3 DNA sequence: TGCGCCAGCAGTGAGCCGCAGGGCAGGCAGTACTTC.

This clone was picked up one time. This chain uses TRBV10-1 with TRBJ2-7; 7 positions agree with TRBD2. This CDR3 comprises 16 residues. Germline V gene lookup returns CDR1 WNHNN and CDR2 SYGVQD (reference sequence). Trimming took 8 bases from V and 2 from J; bases not matched to a gene: 15. CDR3 DNA sequence: TGCGCCAGCGCATTGAGTAAGCGGGGAGGGGCCTACGAGCAGTACTTC. Amino acid sequence: CASALSKRGGAYEQYF.

This chain connects TRBV7-8 to TRBJ2-1; 7 positions agree with TRBD2. Germline CDR1 SGHVS, CDR2 FQNEAQ. This CDR3 comprises 14 residues. Unmatched junction bases numbered 7, after V lost 1 base and J lost 10 bases. CDR3 sequence reads: CASSLVGTTLEQFF. CDR3 nucleotides: TGTGCCAGCAGCTTAGTCGGGACTACTCTCGAGCAGTTCTTC.

The CDR3 spells CASSIDGQGGTDTQYF. The CDR3 bases are TGTGCCAGTAGTATAGATGGGCAGGGAGGAACAGATACGCAGTATTTT. This chain uses TRBV19 with TRBJ2-3, with a tentative D call TRBD2 (6 bases). The CDR3 extends over 16 amino acids. Germline CDR1 LNHDA, CDR2 SQIVND (reference sequence). Trimming removed 0 bases at V and 3 bases at J, with 13 bases between.

The chain recombines TRBV19 with TRBJ1-1, with a tentative D call TRBD1 (5 bases). This CDR3 is built from 15 residues. Trimming pared 4 bases from V and 4 bases from J, leaving 16 bases between. Germline V lookup: CDR1 LNHDA, CDR2 SQIVND (reference sequence). In nucleotides, the CDR3 is TGTGCCAGTAGTACTCATTCGGGGGGAGGCACTGAAGCTTTCTTT. Protein product: CASSTHSGGGTEAFF.

Concerning this clone: Other DNA sequences in this sample translate to the same CDR3. The chain employs TRBV5-1 and TRBJ2-7; a weak D match, TRBD1 (6 bases). CDR1 is SGHRS and CDR2 is YFSETQ in the germline V gene. V dropped 4 bases and J dropped 1 base, with 15 bases sitting between them. This CDR3 spans 15 amino acids. The CDR3 loop reads CASSPTGLRSYEQYF. The DNA for the CDR3 is TGCGCCAGCAGCCCAACAGGGTTACGTTCCTACGAGCAGTACTTC.

V is TRBV5-3 and J is TRBJ1-5; 8 bases map to TRBD1. TRBV5-3 belongs to the ORF category, with a function that is uncertain. The CDR3 runs 18 residues. With 4 bases clipped from V and 1 base from J, the junction kept 13 bases outside the gene matches. The CDR3 here is CARSHQHRGRTSNQPQHF. The DNA of the CDR3 is TGTGCCAGAAGCCATCAACACAGGGGGAGGACAAGCAATCAGCCCCAGCATTTT.

The chain couples TRBV28 to TRBJ1-5, with 10 bases matching TRBD1. Germline V gene lookup returns CDR1 MDHEN and CDR2 SYDVKM. The CDR3 extends over 15 amino acids. Trimming removed 6 bases from V and 6 bases from J; junction bases left unmatched: 8. The CDR3 bases are TGTGCCAGCAGCAAGGACAGGGGGGGTGGTCAGCCCCAGCATTTT. Amino acid sequence: CASSKDRGGGQPQHF.

A remark on this clone: This CDR3 is also generated by other DNA sequences in the sample. The chain combines TRBV10-3 with TRBJ1-1; 7 nucleotides agree with TRBD1. V was clipped by 6 bases and J by 0 bases; unmatched bases: 4. Germline CDR1 and CDR2: ENHRY and SYGVKD. The CDR3 totals 14 residues. The CDR3 DNA follows: TGTGCCATCAGCGACAGGGTGTTGAACACTGAAGCTTTCTTT. Encoded protein: CAISDRVLNTEAFF.

V usage is TRBV6-1 and J usage is TRBJ1-3; the match to TRBD1 covers 7 bases. Germline loops: CDR1 MNHNS, CDR2 SASEGT. The CDR3 extends over 15 amino acids. V was clipped by 4 bases and J by 8 bases; unmatched bases: 11. The CDR3 protein is CASSARDSSWHTIYF. The DNA for the CDR3 is TGTGCCAGCAGTGCCCGGGACAGTTCTTGGCACACCATATATTTT.

This sequence joins TRBV30 and TRBJ1-1; D perhaps matches TRBD1 (5 bases). CDR1 and CDR2 (germline): GTSNPN, SVGIG (reference sequence). This CDR3 is 12 amino acids long. Trimming removed 2 bases from V and 11 bases from J, with 15 bases in between. This CDR3 is CAWSSNPRGAFF. DNA of the CDR3: TGTGCCTGGAGTTCAAATCCACGGGGGGCTTTCTTT.

This rearrangement joins TRBV6-5 to TRBJ1-1; D is ambiguous. This CDR3 spans 13 amino acids. Germline lookup yields CDR1 MNHEY and CDR2 SVGAGI. V shed 0 bases and J shed 5 bases, with 7 bases lying between them. This CDR3 reads CASSYSRRTEAFF. The CDR3 DNA follows: TGTGCCAGCAGTTACTCCAGGAGGACTGAAGCTTTCTTT.